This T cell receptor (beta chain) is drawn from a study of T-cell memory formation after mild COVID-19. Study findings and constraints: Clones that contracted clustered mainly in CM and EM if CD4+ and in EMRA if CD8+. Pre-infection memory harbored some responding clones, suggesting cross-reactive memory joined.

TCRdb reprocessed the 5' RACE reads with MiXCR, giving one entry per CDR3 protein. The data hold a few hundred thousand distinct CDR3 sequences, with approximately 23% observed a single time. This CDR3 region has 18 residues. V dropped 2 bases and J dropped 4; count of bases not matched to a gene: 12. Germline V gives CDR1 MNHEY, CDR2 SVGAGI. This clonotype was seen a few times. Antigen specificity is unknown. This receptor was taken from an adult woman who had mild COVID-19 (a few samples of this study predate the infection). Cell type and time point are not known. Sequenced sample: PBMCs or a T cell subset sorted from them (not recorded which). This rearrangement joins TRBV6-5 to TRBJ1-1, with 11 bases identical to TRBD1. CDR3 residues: CASSYQRPGTGGITEAFF. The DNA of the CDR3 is TGTGCCAGCAGTTACCAACGCCCAGGGACAGGGGGGATCACTGAAGCTTTCTTT.